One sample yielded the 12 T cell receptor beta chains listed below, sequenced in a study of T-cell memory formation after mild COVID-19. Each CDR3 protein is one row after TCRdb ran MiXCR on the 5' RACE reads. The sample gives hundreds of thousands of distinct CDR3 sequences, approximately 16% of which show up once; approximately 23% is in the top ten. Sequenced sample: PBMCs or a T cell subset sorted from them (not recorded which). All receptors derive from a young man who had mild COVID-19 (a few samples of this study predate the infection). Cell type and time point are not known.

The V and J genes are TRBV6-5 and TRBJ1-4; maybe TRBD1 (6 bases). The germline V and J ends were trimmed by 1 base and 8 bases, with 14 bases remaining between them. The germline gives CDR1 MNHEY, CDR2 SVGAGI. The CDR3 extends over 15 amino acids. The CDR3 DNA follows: TGTGCCAGCAGTTACTGGGCAGGGGAGCGAGAAAAACTGTTTTTT. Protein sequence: CASSYWAGEREKLFF.

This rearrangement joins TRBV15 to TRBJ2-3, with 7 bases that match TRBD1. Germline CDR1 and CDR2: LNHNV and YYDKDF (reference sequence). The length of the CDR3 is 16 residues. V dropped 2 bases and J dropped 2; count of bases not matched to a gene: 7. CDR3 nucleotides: TGTGCCACCAGCAGACGGACCGGGACAGCCACAGATACGCAGTATTTT. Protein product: CATSRRTGTATDTQYF. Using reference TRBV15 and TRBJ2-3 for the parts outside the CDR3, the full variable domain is DAMVIQNPRYQVTQFGKPVTLSCSQTLNHNVMYWYQQKSSQAPKLLFHYYDKDFNNEADTPDNFQSRRPNTSFCFLDIRSPGLGDTAMYLCATSRRTGTATDTQYFGPGTRLTVL.

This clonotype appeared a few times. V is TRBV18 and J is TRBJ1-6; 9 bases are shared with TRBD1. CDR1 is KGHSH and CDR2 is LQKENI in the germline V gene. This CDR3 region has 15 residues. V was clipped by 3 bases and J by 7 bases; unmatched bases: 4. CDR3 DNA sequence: TGTGCCAGCTCACCCGGGACAGGGAAAAATTCACCCCTCCACTTT. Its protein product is CASSPGTGKNSPLHF.

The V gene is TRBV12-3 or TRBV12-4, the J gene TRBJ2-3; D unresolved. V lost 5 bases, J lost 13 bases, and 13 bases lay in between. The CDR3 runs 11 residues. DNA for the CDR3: TGTGCCAGCAGTCAAACCCGGAAGGAGTATTTT. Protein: CASSQTRKEYF.

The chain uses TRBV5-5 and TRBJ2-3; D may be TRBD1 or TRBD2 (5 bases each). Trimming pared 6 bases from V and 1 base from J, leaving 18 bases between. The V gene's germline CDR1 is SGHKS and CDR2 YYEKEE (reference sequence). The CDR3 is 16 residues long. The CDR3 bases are TGTGCCAGCATACGGGGCCGACGCCTGGGCACAGATACGCAGTATTTT. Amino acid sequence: CASIRGRRLGTDTQYF.

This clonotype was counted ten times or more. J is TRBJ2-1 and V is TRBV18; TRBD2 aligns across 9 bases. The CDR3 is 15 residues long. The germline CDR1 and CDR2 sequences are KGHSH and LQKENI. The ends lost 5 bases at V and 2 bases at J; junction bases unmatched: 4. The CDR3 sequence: CASSEAGGPYNEQFF. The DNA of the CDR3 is TGTGCCAGCTCAGAAGCGGGGGGACCCTACAATGAGCAGTTCTTC. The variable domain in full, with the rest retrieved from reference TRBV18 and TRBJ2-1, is NAGVMQNPRHLVRRRGQEARLRCSPMKGHSHVYWYRQLPEEGLKFMVYLQKENIIDESGMPKERFSAEFPKEGPSILRIQQVVRGDSAAYFCASSEAGGPYNEQFFGPGTRLTVL.

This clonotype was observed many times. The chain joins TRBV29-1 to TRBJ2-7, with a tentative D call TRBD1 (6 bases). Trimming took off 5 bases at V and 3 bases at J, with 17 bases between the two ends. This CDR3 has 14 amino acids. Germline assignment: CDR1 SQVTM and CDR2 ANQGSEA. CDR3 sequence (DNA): TGCAGCGTTATCCGGGACACCCCCCTCTACGAGCAGTACTTC. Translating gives CSVIRDTPLYEQYF.

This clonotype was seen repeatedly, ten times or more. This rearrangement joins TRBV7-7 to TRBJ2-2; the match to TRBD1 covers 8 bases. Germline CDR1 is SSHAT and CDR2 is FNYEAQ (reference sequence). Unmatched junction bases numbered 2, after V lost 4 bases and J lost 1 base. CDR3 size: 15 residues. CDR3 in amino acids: CASSSGTGNTGELFF. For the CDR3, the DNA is TGTGCCAGCAGCTCAGGGACAGGGAACACCGGGGAGCTGTTTTTT.

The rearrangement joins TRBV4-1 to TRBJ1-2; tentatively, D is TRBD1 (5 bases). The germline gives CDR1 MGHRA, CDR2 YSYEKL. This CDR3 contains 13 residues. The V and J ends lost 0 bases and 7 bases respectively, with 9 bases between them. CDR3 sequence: CASSQDRQGGYTF. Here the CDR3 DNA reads TGCGCCAGCAGCCAAGATAGGCAGGGTGGCTACACCTTC.

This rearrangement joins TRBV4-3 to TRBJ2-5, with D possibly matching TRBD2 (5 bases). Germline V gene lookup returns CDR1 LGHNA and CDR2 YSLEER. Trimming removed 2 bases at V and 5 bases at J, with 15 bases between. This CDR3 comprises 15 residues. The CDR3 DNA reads TGCGCCAGCAGCCAAACCCGGACTCCCTCTGAGACCCAGTACTTC. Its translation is CASSQTRTPSETQYF.

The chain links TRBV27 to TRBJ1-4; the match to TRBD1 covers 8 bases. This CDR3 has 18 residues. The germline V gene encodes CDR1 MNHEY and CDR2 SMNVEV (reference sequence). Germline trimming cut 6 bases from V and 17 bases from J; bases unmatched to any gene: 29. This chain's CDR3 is CASSRDRGLGAPNEGLFF. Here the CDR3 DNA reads TGTGCCAGCAGCCGAGACAGGGGCCTGGGAGCGCCTAATGAAGGACTTTTTTTT.

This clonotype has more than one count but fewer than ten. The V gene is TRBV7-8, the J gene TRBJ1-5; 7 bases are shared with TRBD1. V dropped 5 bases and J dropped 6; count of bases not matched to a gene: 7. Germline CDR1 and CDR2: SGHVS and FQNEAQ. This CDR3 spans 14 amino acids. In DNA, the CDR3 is TGTGCCAGCAGCCCCGACAGGGAAAGTCAGCCCCAGCATTTT. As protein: CASSPDRESQPQHF.